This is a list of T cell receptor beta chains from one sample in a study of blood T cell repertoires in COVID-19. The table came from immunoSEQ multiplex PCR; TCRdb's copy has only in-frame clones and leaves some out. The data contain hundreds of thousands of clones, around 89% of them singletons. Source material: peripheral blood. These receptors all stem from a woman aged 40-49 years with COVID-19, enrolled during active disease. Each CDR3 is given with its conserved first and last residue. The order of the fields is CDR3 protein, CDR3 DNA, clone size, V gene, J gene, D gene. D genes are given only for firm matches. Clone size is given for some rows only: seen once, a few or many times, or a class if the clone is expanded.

CDR3: CAWSVANTIYF
DNA: TGTGCCTGGAGTGTAGCGAACACCATATATTTT
size: NA
V: TRBV30
J: TRBJ1-3
D: NA

CDR3: CASSQKPPQGLGEKLFF
DNA: TGTGCCAGCAGCCAAAAACCACCGCAGGGTCTCGGTGAAAAACTGTTTTTT
size: NA
V: TRBV3-1/TRBV3-2
J: TRBJ1-4
D: NA

CDR3: CAWRDRFFSQKAEAFF
DNA: TGTGCCTGGAGGGACAGGTTTTTTTCCCAGAAAGCTGAAGCTTTCTTT
size: NA
V: TRBV30
J: TRBJ1-1
D: TRBD1

CDR3: CASSRDFNSPLHF
DNA: TGTGCCAGCAGTAGGGACTTTAATTCACCCCTCCACTTT
size: NA
V: TRBV7-9
J: TRBJ1-6
D: NA

CDR3: CASSLYSQGEAFF
DNA: TGTGCCAGCAGTTTGTACTCCCAGGGTGAAGCTTTCTTT
size: NA
V: TRBV28
J: TRBJ1-1
D: NA

CDR3: CSATGSVGGQETQYF
DNA: TGCAGCGCCACAGGGTCAGTGGGGGGGCAAGAGACCCAGTACTTC
size: NA
V: TRBV29-1
J: TRBJ2-5
D: NA

CDR3: CASSVSATGTGGNSNQPQHF
DNA: TGCGCCAGCAGTGTGTCGGCAACCGGGACAGGGGGCAATAGCAATCAGCCCCAGCATTTT
size: NA
V: TRBV10-1
J: TRBJ1-5
D: TRBD1

CDR3: CASSYTYSDTEAFF
DNA: TGTGCCAGCAGTTACACCTATTCGGACACTGAAGCTTTCTTT
size: NA
V: TRBV6-5
J: TRBJ1-1
D: NA

CDR3: CASSRELGQGEAFF
DNA: TGTGCCAGCTCCAGGGAACTCGGACAGGGGGAAGCTTTCTTT
size: few
V: TRBV18
J: TRBJ1-1
D: TRBD1

CDR3: CASSQDYGGTDTQYF
DNA: TGCGCCAGCAGCCAAGATTACGGAGGCACAGATACGCAGTATTTT
size: NA
V: TRBV4-1
J: TRBJ2-3
D: NA

CDR3: CAISGDRGNYGYTF
DNA: TGTGCCATCAGTGGGGACAGGGGAAACTATGGCTACACCTTC
size: NA
V: TRBV10-3
J: TRBJ1-2
D: TRBD1

CDR3: CASSGTSGRESSYNEQFF
DNA: TGTGCCAGCAGCGGGACTAGCGGGAGAGAGAGCTCCTACAATGAGCAGTTCTTC
size: NA
V: TRBV7-8
J: TRBJ2-1
D: TRBD2

CDR3: CASSMGLAGVAKNIQYF
DNA: TGTGCCAGCAGTATGGGACTAGCGGGAGTCGCCAAAAACATTCAGTACTTC
size: NA
V: TRBV27
J: TRBJ2-4
D: TRBD2

CDR3: CASSLPGGAGEKLFF
DNA: TGTGCCAGCAGTCTCCCGGGGGGCGCTGGGGAAAAACTGTTTTTT
size: once
V: TRBV28
J: TRBJ1-4
D: NA

CDR3: CSVEGPSAPSGNTIYF
DNA: TGCAGCGTTGAAGGGCCGTCTGCACCCTCTGGAAACACCATATATTTT
size: NA
V: TRBV29-1
J: TRBJ1-3
D: NA

CDR3: CASSPSGGGVLNEQFF
DNA: TGTGCCAGCAGCCCTAGCGGCGGGGGGGTTTTAAATGAGCAGTTCTTC
size: NA
V: TRBV7-9
J: TRBJ2-1
D: TRBD2